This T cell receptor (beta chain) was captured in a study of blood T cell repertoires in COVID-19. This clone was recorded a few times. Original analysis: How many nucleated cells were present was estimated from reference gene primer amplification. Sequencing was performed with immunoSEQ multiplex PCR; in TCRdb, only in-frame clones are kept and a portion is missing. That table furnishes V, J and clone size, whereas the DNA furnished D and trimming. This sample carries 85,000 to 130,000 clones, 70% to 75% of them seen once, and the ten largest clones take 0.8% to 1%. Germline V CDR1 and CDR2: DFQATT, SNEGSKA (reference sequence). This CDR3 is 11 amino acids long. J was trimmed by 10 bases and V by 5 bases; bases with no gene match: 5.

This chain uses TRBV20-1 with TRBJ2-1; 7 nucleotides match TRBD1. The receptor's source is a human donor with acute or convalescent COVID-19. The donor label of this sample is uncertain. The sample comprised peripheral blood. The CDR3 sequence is CSAQGVREQFF. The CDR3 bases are TGCAGTGCTCAGGGGGTACGGGAGCAGTTCTTC.